The rows below give T cell receptor beta chains drawn from one sample of a study of blood T cell repertoires in COVID-19. Profiling relied on immunoSEQ multiplex PCR, and the TCRdb table lists in-frame clones only, not all of them. The table shows fewer than 350,000 clones, with around 87% occurring only once. The sample consisted of PBMCs or T cells enriched from blood (not recorded which). The receptors were sampled from a woman younger than 30 with acute COVID-19. Both conserved end residues are part of each CDR3. Fields, in order: clone size, V gene, D gene, J gene, CDR3 protein, CDR3 DNA. The D gene is left open where the match is weak. Expanded clones are given a class, and other clones once, few, many or no size at all.

clone size: .; V gene: TRBV10-2; D gene: TRBD1; J gene: TRBJ1-5; CDR3 protein: CASSRQGASNQPQHF; CDR3 DNA: TGCGCCAGCAGTCGACAGGGGGCGAGCAATCAGCCCCAGCATTTT
clone size: .; V gene: TRBV19; D gene: TRBD1; J gene: TRBJ2-7; CDR3 protein: CATTPGQGGHEQYF; CDR3 DNA: TGTGCCACTACCCCGGGACAGGGGGGCCACGAGCAGTACTTC
clone size: .; V gene: TRBV18; D gene: TRBD1; J gene: TRBJ1-1; CDR3 protein: CASSPIQGQGALGAFF; CDR3 DNA: TGTGCCAGCTCACCAATACAAGGACAGGGGGCGTTGGGAGCTTTCTTT
clone size: .; V gene: TRBV13; D gene: TRBD2; J gene: TRBJ2-3; CDR3 protein: CASSLGVGLAGLYTDTQYF; CDR3 DNA: TGTGCCAGCAGCTTAGGGGTAGGACTAGCGGGACTCTACACAGATACGCAGTATTTT
clone size: .; V gene: TRBV19; D gene: .; J gene: TRBJ1-1; CDR3 protein: CASRVSVNTEAFF; CDR3 DNA: TGTGCCAGTAGGGTTAGCGTGAACACTGAAGCTTTCTTT
clone size: .; V gene: TRBV4-3; D gene: .; J gene: TRBJ2-7; CDR3 protein: CASSQDRQYEQYF; CDR3 DNA: TGCGCCAGCAGCCAAGATCGTCAGTACGAGCAGTACTTC
clone size: .; V gene: TRBV29-1; D gene: .; J gene: TRBJ1-1; CDR3 protein: CSVRTSRNLNTEAFF; CDR3 DNA: TGCAGCGTTCGGACATCTCGAAACCTGAACACTGAAGCTTTCTTT
clone size: .; V gene: TRBV7-9; D gene: .; J gene: TRBJ1-2; CDR3 protein: CASSLGGTGGHGYTF; CDR3 DNA: TGTGCCAGCAGCTTAGGAGGTACCGGCGGGCATGGCTACACCTTC
clone size: .; V gene: TRBV7-2; D gene: TRBD1; J gene: TRBJ2-1; CDR3 protein: CASSSGLRTGSSYNEQFF; CDR3 DNA: TGTGCCAGCAGCTCTGGGTTGCGGACAGGGAGCTCCTACAATGAGCAGTTCTTC
clone size: .; V gene: TRBV9; D gene: TRBD2; J gene: TRBJ2-7; CDR3 protein: CASSAEPSGSYEQYF; CDR3 DNA: TGTGCCAGCAGCGCAGAGCCTAGCGGCTCCTACGAGCAGTACTTC
clone size: .; V gene: TRBV5-1; D gene: .; J gene: TRBJ1-4; CDR3 protein: CASSLSPGEKIEKLFF; CDR3 DNA: TGCGCCAGCAGCTTGTCACCAGGGGAGAAGATTGAAAAACTGTTTTTT
clone size: .; V gene: TRBV2; D gene: TRBD1; J gene: TRBJ2-5; CDR3 protein: CATNDRWGQGIQETQYF; CDR3 DNA: TGTGCCACCAATGACAGGTGGGGACAGGGGATTCAAGAGACCCAGTACTTC
clone size: .; V gene: TRBV12-5; D gene: .; J gene: TRBJ1-1; CDR3 protein: CASGLSPGGGMNTEAFF; CDR3 DNA: TGTGCTAGTGGTTTATCCCCAGGTGGAGGGATGAACACTGAAGCTTTCTTT
clone size: .; V gene: TRBV7-9; D gene: TRBD1; J gene: TRBJ2-1; CDR3 protein: CASSSTGTGNIDEQFF; CDR3 DNA: TGTGCCAGCAGTTCCACCGGGACAGGGAACATAGATGAGCAGTTCTTC
clone size: .; V gene: TRBV10-2; D gene: .; J gene: TRBJ2-1; CDR3 protein: CASSEASSGQFF; CDR3 DNA: TGCGCCAGCAGTGAGGCCTCGTCCGGGCAGTTCTTC
clone size: .; V gene: TRBV5-1; D gene: TRBD2; J gene: TRBJ2-7; CDR3 protein: CASSWTSGNEQYF; CDR3 DNA: TGCGCCAGCAGCTGGACTAGCGGCAACGAGCAGTACTTC
clone size: .; V gene: TRBV30; D gene: .; J gene: TRBJ1-1; CDR3 protein: CAWSVLANTEAFF; CDR3 DNA: TGTGCCTGGAGTGTATTGGCTAACACTGAAGCTTTCTTT
clone size: once; V gene: TRBV6-1; D gene: TRBD1; J gene: TRBJ2-3; CDR3 protein: CASSEGKGQGTDTQYF; CDR3 DNA: TGTGCCAGCAGTGAGGGGAAGGGACAGGGCACAGATACGCAGTATTTT
clone size: .; V gene: TRBV3-1/TRBV3-2; D gene: TRBD2; J gene: TRBJ2-5; CDR3 protein: CASSQDPSGSYETQYF; CDR3 DNA: TGTGCCAGCAGCCAAGATCCGAGCGGGAGTTATGAGACCCAGTACTTC
clone size: .; V gene: TRBV18; D gene: TRBD2; J gene: TRBJ2-1; CDR3 protein: CASSPQTSGSEQFF; CDR3 DNA: TGTGCCAGCTCACCACAGACTAGCGGGAGTGAGCAGTTCTTC
clone size: .; V gene: TRBV13; D gene: .; J gene: TRBJ2-1; CDR3 protein: CASSLAGFNEQFF; CDR3 DNA: TGTGCCAGCAGCTTAGCCGGGTTCAATGAGCAGTTCTTC
clone size: .; V gene: TRBV7-2; D gene: TRBD2; J gene: TRBJ2-3; CDR3 protein: CASSFWTSATDTQYF; CDR3 DNA: TGTGCCAGCAGCTTTTGGACTAGCGCCACAGATACGCAGTATTTT
clone size: .; V gene: TRBV4-1; D gene: .; J gene: TRBJ1-6; CDR3 protein: CASSAGQPYNSPLHF; CDR3 DNA: TGCGCCAGCAGCGCGGGGCAGCCTTATAATTCACCCCTCCACTTT
clone size: once; V gene: TRBV16; D gene: TRBD1; J gene: TRBJ1-6; CDR3 protein: CASSRSGTDNSPLHF; CDR3 DNA: TGTGCCAGCAGCCGCTCCGGGACAGATAATTCACCCCTCCACTTT
clone size: .; V gene: TRBV3-1/TRBV3-2; D gene: .; J gene: TRBJ1-1; CDR3 protein: CASSQDRVGGNTEAFF; CDR3 DNA: TGTGCCAGCAGCCAAGACAGGGTCGGGGGGAACACTGAAGCTTTCTTT
clone size: .; V gene: TRBV27; D gene: TRBD2; J gene: TRBJ2-5; CDR3 protein: CASRGLAGHGETQYF; CDR3 DNA: TGTGCCAGCAGGGGACTAGCGGGACACGGGGAGACCCAGTACTTC
clone size: .; V gene: TRBV7-2; D gene: .; J gene: TRBJ1-4; CDR3 protein: CASSSVWGPNEKLFF; CDR3 DNA: TGTGCCAGCAGCTCCGTCTGGGGGCCTAATGAAAAACTGTTTTTT
clone size: .; V gene: TRBV5-8; D gene: .; J gene: TRBJ1-2; CDR3 protein: CASSPPDRPYYGYTF; CDR3 DNA: TGTGCCAGCAGCCCCCCCGACAGGCCTTACTATGGCTACACCTTC
clone size: .; V gene: TRBV18; D gene: TRBD1; J gene: TRBJ1-5; CDR3 protein: CASSLADRGNNQPQHF; CDR3 DNA: TGTGCCAGCTCACTCGCGGACAGGGGGAACAATCAGCCCCAGCATTTT
clone size: .; V gene: TRBV7-3; D gene: .; J gene: TRBJ1-2; CDR3 protein: CASSLSPTASQVVF; CDR3 DNA: TGTGCCAGCAGCTTAAGCCCGACAGCGAGTCAGGTAGTTTTC
clone size: .; V gene: TRBV9; D gene: TRBD1; J gene: TRBJ2-7; CDR3 protein: CASSVAGQGCSYEQYF; CDR3 DNA: TGTGCCAGCAGCGTCGCGGGACAGGGGTGCTCCTACGAGCAGTACTTC
clone size: .; V gene: TRBV27; D gene: TRBD1; J gene: TRBJ1-2; CDR3 protein: CASSLGTGVGYGYTF; CDR3 DNA: TGTGCCAGCAGTTTAGGGACAGGGGTAGGCTATGGCTACACCTTC
clone size: .; V gene: TRBV27; D gene: TRBD1; J gene: TRBJ1-5; CDR3 protein: CASSSLTGGAHQPQHF; CDR3 DNA: TGTGCCAGCAGTTCCTTGACAGGGGGCGCCCATCAGCCCCAGCATTTT
clone size: .; V gene: TRBV2; D gene: TRBD1; J gene: TRBJ2-1; CDR3 protein: CASRRGGTNYNEQFF; CDR3 DNA: TGTGCCAGCAGACGAGGGGGCACAAACTACAATGAGCAGTTCTTC
clone size: .; V gene: TRBV4-1; D gene: TRBD1; J gene: TRBJ1-3; CDR3 protein: CASRWDRGLGNTIYF; CDR3 DNA: TGCGCCAGCAGGTGGGACAGGGGGCTTGGGAACACCATATATTTT
clone size: .; V gene: TRBV11-2; D gene: .; J gene: TRBJ1-6; CDR3 protein: CASSFGSYNSPLHF; CDR3 DNA: TGTGCCAGCAGCTTCGGCTCCTATAATTCACCCCTCCACTTT
clone size: few; V gene: TRBV4-2; D gene: TRBD1; J gene: TRBJ1-3; CDR3 protein: CASSRGQPENTIYF; CDR3 DNA: TGTGCCAGCAGCCGGGGACAGCCGGAGAACACCATATATTTT
clone size: .; V gene: TRBV19; D gene: .; J gene: TRBJ2-1; CDR3 protein: CASSTQQRPGVDEQFF; CDR3 DNA: TGTGCCAGTAGTACCCAGCAGCGGCCAGGAGTCGACGAGCAGTTCTTC
clone size: .; V gene: TRBV7-3; D gene: .; J gene: TRBJ2-1; CDR3 protein: CASSSGAGANLQFF; CDR3 DNA: TGTGCCAGCAGCTCAGGGGCGGGAGCGAACCTGCAGTTCTTC
clone size: .; V gene: TRBV30; D gene: .; J gene: TRBJ1-6; CDR3 protein: CAWDRSNSPLHF; CDR3 DNA: TGTGCCTGGGACAGGAGCAATTCACCCCTCCACTTT
clone size: .; V gene: TRBV6-5; D gene: TRBD1; J gene: TRBJ2-5; CDR3 protein: CASQLGDSQETQYF; CDR3 DNA: TGTGCCAGCCAGTTGGGGGACAGCCAAGAGACCCAGTACTTC
clone size: .; V gene: TRBV5-1; D gene: .; J gene: TRBJ1-1; CDR3 protein: CASSFSGSEAFF; CDR3 DNA: TGCGCCAGCAGCTTCTCAGGGTCTGAAGCTTTCTTT
clone size: .; V gene: TRBV7-6; D gene: .; J gene: TRBJ1-3; CDR3 protein: CASSLPGNTIYF; CDR3 DNA: TGTGCCAGCAGCTTACCAGGAAACACCATATATTTT
clone size: .; V gene: TRBV28; D gene: TRBD1; J gene: TRBJ1-4; CDR3 protein: CASSPLGTGMSF; CDR3 DNA: TGTGCCAGCAGTCCCCTCGGGACAGGCATGAGTTTT
clone size: once; V gene: TRBV20-1; D gene: .; J gene: TRBJ1-1; CDR3 protein: CSARGHLEAFF; CDR3 DNA: TGCAGTGCCAGGGGACACCTTGAAGCTTTCTTT
clone size: .; V gene: TRBV19; D gene: TRBD1; J gene: TRBJ1-5; CDR3 protein: CASSIGHRGNQPQHF; CDR3 DNA: TGTGCCAGTAGTATAGGCCACAGGGGGAATCAGCCCCAGCATTTT
clone size: once; V gene: TRBV7-9; D gene: .; J gene: TRBJ2-5; CDR3 protein: CASSLGQGSPETQYF; CDR3 DNA: TGTGCCAGCAGCTTAGGGCAAGGGAGCCCAGAGACCCAGTACTTC
clone size: .; V gene: TRBV4-1; D gene: TRBD1; J gene: TRBJ1-3; CDR3 protein: CASSQDGGQVGSGNTIYF; CDR3 DNA: TGCGCCAGCAGCCAAGACGGGGGACAGGTGGGGTCTGGAAACACCATATATTTT